What follows are 2 T cell receptor beta chains derived from one specimen sequenced in a study of technical replicates of blood from a handful of donors. Here immunoSEQ multiplex PCR was the method, and the copy in TCRdb shows in-frame clones only, minus some. The top ten hold over 0.2% of the sample, which has tens of thousands of clones, about 94% seen once. Sequenced sample: T cells isolated from PBMCs. The receptors here all came from a human donor in good health.

CDR3 in DNA: TGTGCCAGTAGCCGGGGGACTAGCGGGAGTTTTGGTTTCTACGAGCAGTACTTC. Amino acids: CASSRGTSGSFGFYEQYF. The J gene is TRBJ2-7, the V gene TRBV19; 14 bases agree with TRBD2. The CDR3 spans 18 residues. Germline CDR1 reads LNHDA; CDR2 reads SQIVND (reference sequence). Trimming took 6 bases from V and 3 from J; bases not matched to a gene: 13. The full variable domain, completed using reference TRBV19 and TRBJ2-7, is DGGITQSPKYLFRKEGQNVTLSCEQNLNHDAMYWYRQDPGQGLRLIYYSQIVNDFQKGDIAEGYSVSREKKESFPLTVTSAQKNPTAFYLCASSRGTSGSFGFYEQYFGPGTRLTVT.

The chain is built from TRBV9 and TRBJ1-2, with 8 bases matching TRBD1. CDR1 SGDLS and CDR2 YYNGEE come from the germline V gene. Unmatched junction bases numbered 10, after V lost 3 bases and J lost 3 bases. This CDR3 contains 16 residues. The CDR3 loop reads CASSAPGTGYDYGYTF. DNA of the CDR3: TGTGCCAGCAGCGCACCGGGGACAGGATATGACTATGGCTACACCTTC.